Sequencing of this T cell receptor beta chain was carried out in a study of PD-L1 blockade in urothelial cancer. TCRdb's copy holds only in-frame clones and misses some; the assay was immunoSEQ multiplex PCR. The sample lists tens of thousands of clones; around 84% were seen once. This material consisted of PBMCs, taken around atezolizumab (anti-PD-L1) treatment. The TCR was taken from a man in his 70s with urothelial cancer.

The CDR3 protein is CASSRGRNGNQPQHF. In nucleotides, the CDR3 is TGTGCCAGCAGCAGGGGGCGAAATGGCAATCAGCCCCAGCATTTT. This rearrangement joins TRBV28 to TRBJ1-5; 8 bases fit TRBD1. V gave up 6 bases and J gave up 2 bases; unmatched junction bases: 6. From germline, CDR1 is MDHEN and CDR2 SYDVKM. The CDR3 spans 15 residues.